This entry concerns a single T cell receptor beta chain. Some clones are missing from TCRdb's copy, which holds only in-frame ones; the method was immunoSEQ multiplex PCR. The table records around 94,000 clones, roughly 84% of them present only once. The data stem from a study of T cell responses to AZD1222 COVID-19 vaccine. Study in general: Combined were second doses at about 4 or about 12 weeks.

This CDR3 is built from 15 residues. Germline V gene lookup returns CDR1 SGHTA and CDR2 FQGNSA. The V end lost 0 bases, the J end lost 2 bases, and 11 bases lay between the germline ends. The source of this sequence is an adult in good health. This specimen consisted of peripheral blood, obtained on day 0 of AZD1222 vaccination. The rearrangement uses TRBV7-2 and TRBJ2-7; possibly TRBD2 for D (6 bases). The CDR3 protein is CASSLAYGSPYEQYF. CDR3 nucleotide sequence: TGTGCCAGCAGCTTAGCGTACGGGAGCCCCTACGAGCAGTACTTC.